This entry lists 24 T cell receptor beta chains sequenced from one sample in a study of cytomegalovirus exposure and HLA in healthy donors. Method: immunoSEQ multiplex PCR; TCRdb's copy keeps in-frame clones and lacks some. The table records more than 70,000 clones, 96% of them present only once. Sequencing was done on a sample of PBMCs. The receptors shown here come from a man between 18 and 35 years old in good health and CMV-seropositive.

The chain links TRBV4-2 to TRBJ1-2, with 8 bases matching TRBD1. CDR1 LGHNA and CDR2 YNFKEQ come from the germline V gene. The CDR3 is made up of 15 amino acids. V shed 3 bases and J 1 base; nucleotides not matched to a gene: 4. The CDR3 nucleotides are TGTGCCAGCAGCCAGGAGGGACAGGTTAACTATGGCTACACCTTC. It encodes CASSQEGQVNYGYTF.

The chain joins TRBV7-6 to TRBJ2-7; weak D call: TRBD1 (7 bases). Germline V gives CDR1 SGHVS, CDR2 FNYEAQ. There are 15 residues in the CDR3. V was clipped by 5 bases and J by 3 bases, with 17 bases between them. The chain's CDR3 is CASSEGGQVIYEQYF. The DNA of the CDR3 is TGTGCCAGCAGCGAGGGAGGACAGGTCATCTACGAGCAGTACTTC.

V gene TRBV9 combines with J gene TRBJ1-3; TRBD1 might be the D (6 bases). Germline assignment: CDR1 SGDLS and CDR2 YYNGEE. This CDR3 contains 15 residues. The ends were cut back, 4 bases at V and 0 bases at J, with 11 bases in the middle. CDR3 sequence: CASSSGTSSGNTIYF. The CDR3 nucleotides read TGTGCCAGCAGCTCCGGGACATCCTCTGGAAACACCATATATTTT.

In nucleotides, the CDR3 is TGTGCCAGCAGGGCTATCCGGAACGGTCTGGAGGGAAACACCATATATTTT. Protein sequence: CASRAIRNGLEGNTIYF. The chain is built from TRBV5-8 and TRBJ1-3; no reliable D call. The CDR3 runs 17 residues. CDR1 is SGHTS and CDR2 is YDEGEE in the germline V gene. Trimming stripped 5 bases from V and 4 bases from J, with 22 bases between.

CDR3 sequence (DNA): TGTGCCAGCAGTGAGGGGACAGGGCTCGGGGGCTACACCTTC. It specifies CASSEGTGLGGYTF. The chain recombines TRBV25-1 with TRBJ1-2, with TRBD1 matching 9 bases. CDR1 MGHDK and CDR2 SYGVNS come from the germline V gene. The junction had 7 bases not matched to a gene; V was cut back by 3 bases and J by 8 bases. The CDR3 covers 14 residues.

This chain connects TRBV5-1 to TRBJ2-3, with no clear D. The V end was cut by 0 bases, the J end by 2 bases, with 10 bases between. Per germline, CDR1 SGHRS and CDR2 YFSETQ. The CDR3 extends over 15 amino acids. DNA of the CDR3: TGCGCCAGCAGCTTGGCAGGATTATACACAGATACGCAGTATTTT. Protein sequence: CASSLAGLYTDTQYF. The variable domain in full, completed from reference TRBV5-1 and TRBJ2-3, reads KAGVTQTPRYLIKTRGQQVTLSCSPISGHRSVSWYQQTPGQGLQFLFEYFSETQRNKGNFPGRFSGRQFSNSRSEMNVSTLELGDSALYLCASSLAGLYTDTQYFGPGTRLTVL.

The chain couples TRBV11-2 to TRBJ1-1; D is possibly TRBD1 (5 bases). Germline-derived CDR1 and CDR2 are SGHAT and FQNNGV. Trimming took 1 base from V and 4 from J, leaving 16 bases between them. CDR3 length equals 16 residues. CDR3 bases: TGTGCCAGCAGCTTAGCAGGAGCCGCCAGGGCCACTGAAGCTTTCTTT. This sequence encodes CASSLAGAARATEAFF.

This clone is a singleton in its sample. At one of its ends the junction is not consistent with the germline gene, which may arise from a read error. The chain couples TRBV6-1 to TRBJ2-3; the match to TRBD2 covers 14 bases. CDR1 MNHNS and CDR2 SASEGT come from the germline V gene. The CDR3 has 18 amino acids. CDR3 amino acids: CASSEGTSGRRSTDTQYF. In DNA, the CDR3 is TGTGCCAGCAGCGAAGGGACTAGCGGGAGAAGGAGCACAGATACGCAGTATTTT.

The rearrangement uses TRBV11-2 and TRBJ1-3; the match to TRBD1 covers 9 bases. V dropped 5 bases and J dropped 2; count of bases not matched to a gene: 10. Per germline, CDR1 SGHAT and CDR2 FQNNGV. The CDR3 runs 17 residues. CDR3 sequence reads: CASSGPGQGRAGNTIYF. CDR3 nucleotides: TGTGCCAGCAGCGGGCCGGGACAGGGCAGGGCTGGAAACACCATATATTTT.

The J gene is TRBJ1-3, the V gene TRBV30; possibly TRBD1 for D (5 bases). Germline V CDR1 and CDR2: GTSNPN, SVGIG (reference sequence). This CDR3 contains 14 residues. Trimming pared 3 bases from V and 3 bases from J, leaving 12 bases between. Here the CDR3 reads CAWSAWGGGNTIYF. The CDR3 DNA follows: TGTGCCTGGAGCGCCTGGGGGGGTGGAAACACCATATATTTT.

The V and J genes are TRBV7-9 and TRBJ1-4, with D hard to call. V was shortened by 5 bases and J by 8 bases, with 15 bases between the two germline ends. The CDR3 consists of 14 residues. Per germline, CDR1 SEHNR and CDR2 FQNEAQ (reference sequence). The CDR3 nucleotides read TGTGCCAGCAGCGACCACGGGTCGTGGGAAAAACTGTTTTTT. Its protein is CASSDHGSWEKLFF.

The V call is TRBV19, the J call TRBJ2-5; 8 positions agree with TRBD2. Gene TRBJ2-7 matches the end of the DNA better, so the J call may be wrong. The germline V gene has CDR1 LNHDA and CDR2 SQIVND (reference sequence). The CDR3 has 15 amino acids. The CDR3 loop is CASSTISGSSYEQYF. In DNA form, the CDR3 reads TGTGCCAGTAGTACTATAAGCGGGAGCTCCTACGAGCAGTACTTC.

The chain recombines TRBV7-9 with TRBJ1-5; D ambiguous. The CDR3 spans 13 residues. Germline loops: CDR1 SEHNR, CDR2 FQNEAQ (reference sequence). The V end lost 2 bases, the J end lost 6 bases, and 8 bases lay between the germline ends. In nucleotides, the CDR3 is TGTGCCAGCAGCTTATACGAGTCTCAGCCCCAGCATTTT. Translation gives CASSLYESQPQHF.

The rearrangement joins TRBV7-2 to TRBJ2-3; TRBD2 matches 9 bases. Germline assignment: CDR1 SGHTA and CDR2 FQGNSA. CDR3 length: 18 amino acids. Unmatched junction bases numbered 10, after V lost 0 bases and J lost 3 bases. The CDR3 protein is CASSLAPWAGGRTDTQYF. In DNA, the CDR3 is TGTGCCAGCAGCTTAGCTCCCTGGGCGGGAGGGAGAACAGATACGCAGTATTTT.

This chain uses TRBV6-1 with TRBJ1-5; 8 bases agree with TRBD1. CDR3 size: 13 residues. Trimming removed 4 bases from V and 6 bases from J; junction bases left unmatched: 2. The germline V gene has CDR1 MNHNS and CDR2 SASEGT. The CDR3: CASSGRGLQPQHF. The CDR3 DNA reads as TGTGCCAGCAGTGGCAGGGGGCTTCAGCCCCAGCATTTT.

The chain joins TRBV10-2 to TRBJ2-7; a possible D gene is TRBD2 (7 bases). From germline, CDR1 is WSHSY and CDR2 SAAADI. The CDR3 sequence is 15 residues long. V was clipped by 4 bases and J by 2 bases, with 15 bases between them. The CDR3 region is CASSVGGAPTYEQYF. The CDR3 DNA reads TGCGCCAGCAGTGTAGGGGGGGCCCCAACCTACGAGCAGTACTTC.

The chain couples TRBV7-9 to TRBJ2-1, with a weak D call TRBD2 (6 bases). CDR3 length equals 15 residues. Trimming cost V 1 base and J 0 bases, with 7 bases left between them. The V gene's germline CDR1 is SEHNR and CDR2 FQNEAQ (reference sequence). DNA of the CDR3: TGTGCCAGCAGCTTAGACGGGAGCTCCTACAATGAGCAGTTCTTC. Protein product: CASSLDGSSYNEQFF. Supplemented by reference TRBV7-9 and TRBJ2-1, the full variable domain reads DTGVSQNPRHKITKRGQNVTFRCDPISEHNRLYWYRQTLGQGPEFLTYFQNEAQLEKSRLLSDRFSAERPKGSFSTLEIQRTEQGDSAMYLCASSLDGSSYNEQFFGPGTRLTVL.

This clone has a single count. The chain uses TRBV27 and TRBJ1-2; 7 nucleotides agree with TRBD1. The CDR3 sequence is 14 residues long. Germline CDR1 and CDR2: MNHEY and SMNVEV (reference sequence). With V trimmed by 4 bases and J by 2 bases, 4 bases remained unmatched. DNA for the CDR3: TGTGCCAGCAGTTCGACAGGGAGGAACTATGGCTACACCTTC. Translation: CASSSTGRNYGYTF.

The chain joins TRBV6-1 to TRBJ1-2; D is unclear. This CDR3 is built from 15 residues. V lost 3 bases and J 7 bases, leaving 18 bases between the germline ends. Germline CDR1 MNHNS, CDR2 SASEGT. The CDR3 region has the DNA TGTGCCAGCAGTGACCCCGCAGGTGTGGAACGTGGCTACACCTTC. It translates to CASSDPAGVERGYTF.

The chain has TRBV7-6 and TRBJ1-2, with TRBD1 matching 10 bases. The CDR3 is 17 residues long. Germline-derived CDR1 and CDR2 are SGHVS and FNYEAQ. Losses at the gene ends were 10 bases for V and 5 bases for J; bases not matched to a gene: 19. CDR3 DNA sequence: TGTGCCACCTCAATCGGGACAGGGGCGAAGCGGAAGTATGGCTACACCTTC. Protein product: CATSIGTGAKRKYGYTF.

The chain recombines TRBV2 with TRBJ1-2; 7 positions match TRBD1. This CDR3 spans 14 amino acids. Germline V gene sequence: CDR1 SNHLY, CDR2 FYNNEI. The junction had 4 bases not matched to a gene; V was cut back by 2 bases and J by 4 bases. CDR3 nucleotides: TGTGCCAGCAGTGAACTGACAGGGAGCTATGGCTACACCTTC. Translating gives CASSELTGSYGYTF.

The chain uses TRBV19 and TRBJ1-3; D is undetermined. The CDR3 covers 17 residues. The germline V gene has CDR1 LNHDA and CDR2 SQIVND (reference sequence). The V gene lost 3 bases and the J gene lost 0 bases, with 15 bases spanning the gap. This CDR3 reads CASSIMADKHSGNTIYF. CDR3 DNA sequence: TGTGCCAGTAGTATTATGGCCGATAAACACTCTGGAAACACCATATATTTT.

The chain uses TRBV21-1 and TRBJ2-2; the table's TRBD2 call for D was not verified on the DNA. TRBV21-1 is described as a pseudogene. CDR3 length equals 16 residues. CDR3 in DNA: TGTGCCAGCAGCAAGGACTATTCTCTAGCTACCGGGGAGCTGTTTTTT. Translated: CASSKDYSLATGELFF.

The rearrangement links TRBV5-1 to TRBJ1-2, with 7 positions matching TRBD1. The CDR3 sequence is 16 residues long. Trimming took 5 bases from V and 4 from J; bases not matched to a gene: 14. Germline lookup yields CDR1 SGHRS and CDR2 YFSETQ. The CDR3 loop is CASRRFTGEVGYGYTF. CDR3 DNA sequence: TGCGCCAGCAGGCGCTTCACAGGGGAAGTGGGCTATGGCTACACCTTC.